This entry describes one T cell receptor beta chain. TCRdb keeps only in-frame clones here, not all; method: immunoSEQ multiplex PCR. This sample carries 9,500 to 13,000 clones, around 80% of them seen once, and the ten largest clones take almost 35%. This entry is derived from a study of somatic mutations in cytotoxic T cells in rheumatoid arthritis. Germline CDR1 reads SGDLS; CDR2 reads YYNGEE. This CDR3 has 13 amino acids. The V and J ends lost 5 bases and 4 bases respectively, with 12 bases between them. The investigators isolated CD4+ and CD8+ cells by positive magnetic bead selection and checked their purity by flow cytometry.

The TCR sequence derives from an adult with rheumatoid arthritis. The genes are TRBV9 and TRBJ1-1; possibly TRBD1 for D (6 bases). The specimen sequenced was CD8+ T cells sorted from blood. CDR3 DNA: TGTGCCAGCAGAACACCGGGGGCCACTGAAGCTTTCTTT. Amino acids: CASRTPGATEAFF.